The next 4 T cell receptor beta chains were all read from a single sample in a study of blood T cell repertoires in COVID-19. The repertoire was sequenced with immunoSEQ multiplex PCR; TCRdb's copy has only in-frame clones and lacks some. The data show approximately 390,000 clones, with around nine tenths seen just once and 10% held by the top ten. Sequenced input: PBMCs or T cells enriched from blood (not recorded which). Source of these receptors: a woman in her 50s who had recovered from COVID-19.

The chain is built from TRBV9 and TRBJ1-1; D possibly corresponds to TRBD1 (6 bases). The length of the CDR3 is 15 residues. Germline assignment: CDR1 SGDLS and CDR2 YYNGEE. V lost 7 bases to trimming and J lost 5 bases, with 21 bases between them. This CDR3 is CASRRDTKGWTEAFF. The CDR3 DNA reads TGTGCCAGCCGACGGGACACCAAGGGATGGACTGAAGCTTTCTTT.

This rearrangement joins TRBV5-1 to TRBJ2-1, with 8 bases that match TRBD2. The CDR3 length is 13 residues. Losses at the gene ends were 6 bases for V and 9 bases for J; bases not matched to a gene: 8. The germline CDR1 and CDR2 sequences are SGHRS and YFSETQ. The CDR3 nucleotides read TGCGCCAGCAACGGCGGGGGGCTGATTGAGCAGTTCTTC. It encodes CASNGGGLIEQFF. The variable domain in full, with the rest retrieved from reference TRBV5-1 and TRBJ2-1, is KAGVTQTPRYLIKTRGQQVTLSCSPISGHRSVSWYQQTPGQGLQFLFEYFSETQRNKGNFPGRFSGRQFSNSRSEMNVSTLELGDSALYLCASNGGGLIEQFFGPGTRLTVL.

The CDR3: CASSQEETGYVEQFF. DNA for the CDR3: TGTGCCAGCAGCCAAGAGGAAACAGGCTACGTTGAGCAGTTCTTC. The chain has TRBV14 and TRBJ2-1, with TRBD1 as a possible D gene (5 bases). This CDR3 is built from 15 residues. V lost 0 bases to trimming and J lost 9 bases, with 15 bases between them. In germline, CDR1 is SGHDN, CDR2 FVKESK.

The chain uses TRBV10-3 and TRBJ1-2; D remains unclear. Trimming pared 3 bases from V and 0 bases from J, leaving 8 bases between. Looked up from germline, CDR1 is ENHRY and CDR2 is SYGVKD. The CDR3 has 14 amino acids. The CDR3 DNA is TGTGCCATCAGTGAATCGGTAGCTAACTATGGCTACACCTTC. Protein: CAISESVANYGYTF.